The entry below describes one T cell receptor (beta chain). Its specificity is not known. The sample is drawn from a study of vaccination effects on CD4 cells after COVID-19. V was clipped by 0 bases and J by 6 bases, with 10 bases between them. Germline assignment: CDR1 SGHDT and CDR2 YYEEEE. CDR3 length: 15 amino acids. Sequencing followed a ViraFEST assay step that expanded antigen-specific CD4+ T cells with viral peptide pools. Following a roughly eleven-day culture, CD4+ T cells were purified. TCRdb's table, derived via immunoSEQ multiplex PCR, lists solely in-frame clones and lacks some. The sample lists roughly 20,000 clones, roughly 70% seen once, with around 16% in the top ten.

The source material was CD4+ T cells from PBMCs cultured with HCoV-229E spike peptides, sampled before COVID-19 vaccination. This clonotype was sampled from a human donor who received a COVID-19 vaccine. V is TRBV5-6 and J is TRBJ1-6; D is unclear. This chain's CDR3 is CASSLGGIINSPLHF. In DNA, the CDR3 is TGTGCCAGCAGCTTGGGAGGGATTATTAATTCACCCCTCCACTTT.